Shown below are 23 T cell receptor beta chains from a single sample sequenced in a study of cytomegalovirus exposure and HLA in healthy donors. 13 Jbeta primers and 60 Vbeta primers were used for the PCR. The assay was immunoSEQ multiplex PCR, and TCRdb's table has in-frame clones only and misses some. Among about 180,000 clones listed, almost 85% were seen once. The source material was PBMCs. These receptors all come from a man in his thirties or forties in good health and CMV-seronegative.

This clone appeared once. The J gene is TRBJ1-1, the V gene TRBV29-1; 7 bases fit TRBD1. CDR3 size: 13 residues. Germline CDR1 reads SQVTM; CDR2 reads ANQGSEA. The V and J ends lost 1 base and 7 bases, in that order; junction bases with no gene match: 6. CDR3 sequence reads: CSVEGGTALEAFF. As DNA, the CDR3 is TGCAGCGTTGAAGGAGGGACAGCCCTTGAAGCTTTCTTT.

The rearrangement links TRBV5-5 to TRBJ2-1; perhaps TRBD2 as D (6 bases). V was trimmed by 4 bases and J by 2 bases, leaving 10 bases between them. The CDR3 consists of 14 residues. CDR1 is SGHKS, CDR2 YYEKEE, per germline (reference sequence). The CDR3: CASSELATYNEQFF. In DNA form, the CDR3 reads TGTGCCAGCAGCGAGCTAGCGACCTACAATGAGCAGTTCTTC.

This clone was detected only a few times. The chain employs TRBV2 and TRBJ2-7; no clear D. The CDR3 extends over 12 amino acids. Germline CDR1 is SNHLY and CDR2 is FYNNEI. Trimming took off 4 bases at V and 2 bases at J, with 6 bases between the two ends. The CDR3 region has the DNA TGTGCCAGCAGTGGACTGACCTACGAGCAGTACTTC. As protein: CASSGLTYEQYF. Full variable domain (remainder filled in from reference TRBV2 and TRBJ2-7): EPEVTQTPSHQVTQMGQEVILRCVPISNHLYFYWYRQILGQKVEFLVSFYNNEISEKSEIFDDQFSVERPDGSNFTLKIRSTKLEDSAMYFCASSGLTYEQYFGPGTRLTVT.

Here the CDR3 DNA reads TGTGCCAGCAGTCTCACCCCAGGGGAAGCTTTCTTT. Protein: CASSLTPGEAFF. The chain joins TRBV27 to TRBJ1-1, with D perhaps matching TRBD1 (5 bases). V lost 5 bases and J lost 8, with 12 bases in between. Looked up from germline, CDR1 is MNHEY and CDR2 is SMNVEV (reference sequence). This CDR3 has 12 residues.

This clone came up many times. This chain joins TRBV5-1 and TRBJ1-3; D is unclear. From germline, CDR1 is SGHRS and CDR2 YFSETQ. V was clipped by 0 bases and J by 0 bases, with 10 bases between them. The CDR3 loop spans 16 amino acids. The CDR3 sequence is CASSLAGGDSGNTIYF. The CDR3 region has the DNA TGCGCCAGCAGCTTGGCCGGAGGAGACTCTGGAAACACCATATATTTT.

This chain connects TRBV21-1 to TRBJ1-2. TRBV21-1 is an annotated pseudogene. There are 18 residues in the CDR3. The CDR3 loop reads CASSKDGGKGLILYGYTF. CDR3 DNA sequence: TGTGCCAGCAGCAAAGATGGAGGGAAGGGTCTCATTCTCTATGGCTACACCTTC.

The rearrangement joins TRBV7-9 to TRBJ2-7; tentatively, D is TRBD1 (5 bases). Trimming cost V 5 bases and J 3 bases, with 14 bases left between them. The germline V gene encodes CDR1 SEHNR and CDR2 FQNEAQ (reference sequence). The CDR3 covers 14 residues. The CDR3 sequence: CASSLGQGNYEQYF. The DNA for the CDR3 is TGTGCCAGCAGCCTCGGGCAGGGAAACTACGAGCAGTACTTC.

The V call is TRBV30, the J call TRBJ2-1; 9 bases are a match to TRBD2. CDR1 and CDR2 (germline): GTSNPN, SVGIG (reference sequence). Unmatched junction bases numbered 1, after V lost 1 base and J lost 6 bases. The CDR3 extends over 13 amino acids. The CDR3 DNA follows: TGTGCCTGGAGTGGGACTAGCGTCAATGAGCAGTTCTTC. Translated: CAWSGTSVNEQFF.

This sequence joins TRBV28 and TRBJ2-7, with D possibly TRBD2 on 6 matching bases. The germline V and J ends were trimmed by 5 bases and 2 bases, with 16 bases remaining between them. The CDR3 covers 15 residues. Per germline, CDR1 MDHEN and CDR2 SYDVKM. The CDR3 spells CASSPPGLPTYEQYF. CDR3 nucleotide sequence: TGTGCCAGCAGTCCACCGGGACTTCCTACCTACGAGCAGTACTTC.

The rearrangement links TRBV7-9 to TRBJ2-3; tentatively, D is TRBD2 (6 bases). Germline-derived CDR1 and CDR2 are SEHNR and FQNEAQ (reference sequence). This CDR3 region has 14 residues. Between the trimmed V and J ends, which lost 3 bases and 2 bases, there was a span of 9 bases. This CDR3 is CASSFSGHTDTQYF. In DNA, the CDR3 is TGTGCCAGCAGCTTTAGCGGACACACAGATACGCAGTATTTT.

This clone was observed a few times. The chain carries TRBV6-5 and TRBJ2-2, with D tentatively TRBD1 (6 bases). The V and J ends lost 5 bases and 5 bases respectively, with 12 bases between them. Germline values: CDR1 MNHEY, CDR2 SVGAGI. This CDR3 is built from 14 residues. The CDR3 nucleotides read TGTGCCAGCAGTAGGGGGATAGAGACCGGGGAGCTGTTTTTT. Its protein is CASSRGIETGELFF.

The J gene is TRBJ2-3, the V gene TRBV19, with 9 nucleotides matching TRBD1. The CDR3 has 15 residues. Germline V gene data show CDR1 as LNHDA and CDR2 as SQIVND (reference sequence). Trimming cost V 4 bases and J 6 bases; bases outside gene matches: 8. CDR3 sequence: CASSTGTGISDTQYF. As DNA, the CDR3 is TGTGCCAGTAGTACGGGGACAGGGATTTCTGATACGCAGTATTTT.

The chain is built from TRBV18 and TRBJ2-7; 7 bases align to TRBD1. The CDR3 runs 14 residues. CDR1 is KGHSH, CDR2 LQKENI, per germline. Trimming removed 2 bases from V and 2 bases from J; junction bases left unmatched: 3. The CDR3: CASSPLTGTYEQYF. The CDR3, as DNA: TGTGCCAGCTCACCATTGACAGGGACCTACGAGCAGTACTTC. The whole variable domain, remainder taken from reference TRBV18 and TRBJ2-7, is NAGVMQNPRHLVRRRGQEARLRCSPMKGHSHVYWYRQLPEEGLKFMVYLQKENIIDESGMPKERFSAEFPKEGPSILRIQQVVRGDSAAYFCASSPLTGTYEQYFGPGTRLTVT.

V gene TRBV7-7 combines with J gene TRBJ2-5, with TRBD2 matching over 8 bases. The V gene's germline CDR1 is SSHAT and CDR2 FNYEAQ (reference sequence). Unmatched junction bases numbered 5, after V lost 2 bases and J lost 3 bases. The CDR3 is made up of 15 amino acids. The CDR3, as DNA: TGTGCCAGCAGCTTAAGCCAGCGGGAGAAAGAGACCCAGTACTTC. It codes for CASSLSQREKETQYF.

CDR3 loop: CATSTLLAGTTDTQYF. In nucleotides, the CDR3 is TGTGCCACCAGCACGCTGCTAGCGGGGACCACAGATACGCAGTATTTT. The genes are TRBV15 and TRBJ2-3; 9 bases are a match to TRBD2. V lost 4 bases and J lost 2; bases outside the gene matches: 7. Germline values: CDR1 LNHNV, CDR2 YYDKDF (reference sequence). CDR3 length: 16 amino acids.

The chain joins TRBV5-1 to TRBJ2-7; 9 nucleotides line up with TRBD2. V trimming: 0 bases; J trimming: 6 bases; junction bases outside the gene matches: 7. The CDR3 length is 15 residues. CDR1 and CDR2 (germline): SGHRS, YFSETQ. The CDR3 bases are TGCGCCAGCAGCTTGGAGGTAGCGGGAGATCTCGAGCAGTACTTC. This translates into CASSLEVAGDLEQYF. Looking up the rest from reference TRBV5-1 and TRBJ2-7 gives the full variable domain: KAGVTQTPRYLIKTRGQQVTLSCSPISGHRSVSWYQQTPGQGLQFLFEYFSETQRNKGNFPGRFSGRQFSNSRSEMNVSTLELGDSALYLCASSLEVAGDLEQYFGPGTRLTVT.

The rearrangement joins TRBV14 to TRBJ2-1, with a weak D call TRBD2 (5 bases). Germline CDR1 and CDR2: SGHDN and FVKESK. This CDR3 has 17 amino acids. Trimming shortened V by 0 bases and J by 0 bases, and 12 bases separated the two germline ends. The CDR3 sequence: CASSQDLDWRSYNEQFF. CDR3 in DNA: TGTGCCAGCAGCCAAGATCTGGACTGGCGCTCCTACAATGAGCAGTTCTTC.

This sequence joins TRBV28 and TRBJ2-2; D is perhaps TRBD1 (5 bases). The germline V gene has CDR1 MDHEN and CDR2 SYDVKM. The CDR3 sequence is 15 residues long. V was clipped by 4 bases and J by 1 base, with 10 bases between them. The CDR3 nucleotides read TGTGCCAGCAGTTCAGACAGAAAGAACACCGGGGAGCTGTTTTTT. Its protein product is CASSSDRKNTGELFF.

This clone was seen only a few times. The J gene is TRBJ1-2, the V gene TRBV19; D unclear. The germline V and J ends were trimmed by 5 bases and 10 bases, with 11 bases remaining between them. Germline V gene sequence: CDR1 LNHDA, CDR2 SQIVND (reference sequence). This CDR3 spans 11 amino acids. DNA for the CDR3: TGTGCCAGTAGTTACGGGAGTGTCTACACCTTC. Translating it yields CASSYGSVYTF. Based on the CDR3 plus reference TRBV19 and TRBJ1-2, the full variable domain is DGGITQSPKYLFRKEGQNVTLSCEQNLNHDAMYWYRQDPGQGLRLIYYSQIVNDFQKGDIAEGYSVSREKKESFPLTVTSAQKNPTAFYLCASSYGSVYTFGSGTRLTVV.

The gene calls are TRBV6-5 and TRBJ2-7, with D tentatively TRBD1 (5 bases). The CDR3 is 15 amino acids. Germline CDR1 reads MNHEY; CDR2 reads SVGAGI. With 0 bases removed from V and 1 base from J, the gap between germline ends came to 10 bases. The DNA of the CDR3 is TGTGCCAGCAGTTACTCTTCCCAGGGTTCCTACGAGCAGTACTTC. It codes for CASSYSSQGSYEQYF.

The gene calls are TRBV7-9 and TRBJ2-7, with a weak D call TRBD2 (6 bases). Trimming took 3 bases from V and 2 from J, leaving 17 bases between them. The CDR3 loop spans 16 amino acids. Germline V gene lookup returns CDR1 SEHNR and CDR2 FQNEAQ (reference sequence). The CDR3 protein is CASSLPPGLTTYEQYF. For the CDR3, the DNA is TGTGCCAGCAGCTTGCCTCCGGGACTTACAACCTACGAGCAGTACTTC.

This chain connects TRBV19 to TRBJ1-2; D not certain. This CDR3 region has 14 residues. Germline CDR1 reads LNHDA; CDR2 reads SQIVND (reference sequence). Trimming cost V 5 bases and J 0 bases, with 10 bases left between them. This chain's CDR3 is CASSPDLANYGYTF. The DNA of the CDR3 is TGTGCCAGTAGTCCAGACCTAGCTAACTATGGCTACACCTTC.

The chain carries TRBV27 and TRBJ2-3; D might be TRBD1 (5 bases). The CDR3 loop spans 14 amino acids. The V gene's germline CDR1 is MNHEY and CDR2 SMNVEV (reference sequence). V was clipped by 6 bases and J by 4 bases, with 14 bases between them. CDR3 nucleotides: TGTGCCAGCAGGGCCCCCACAGGTGCAGATACGCAGTATTTT. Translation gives CASRAPTGADTQYF.